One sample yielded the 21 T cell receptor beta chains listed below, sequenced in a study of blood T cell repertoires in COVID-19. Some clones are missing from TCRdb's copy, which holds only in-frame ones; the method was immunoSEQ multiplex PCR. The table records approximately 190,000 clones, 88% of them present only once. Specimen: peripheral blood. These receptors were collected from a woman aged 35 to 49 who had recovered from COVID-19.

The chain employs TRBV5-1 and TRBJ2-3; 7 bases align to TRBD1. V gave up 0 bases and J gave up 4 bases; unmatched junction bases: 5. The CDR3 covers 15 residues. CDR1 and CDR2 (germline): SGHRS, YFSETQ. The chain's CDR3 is CASSLGDRDADTQYF. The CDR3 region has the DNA TGCGCCAGCAGCTTGGGAGACAGGGACGCAGATACGCAGTATTTT.

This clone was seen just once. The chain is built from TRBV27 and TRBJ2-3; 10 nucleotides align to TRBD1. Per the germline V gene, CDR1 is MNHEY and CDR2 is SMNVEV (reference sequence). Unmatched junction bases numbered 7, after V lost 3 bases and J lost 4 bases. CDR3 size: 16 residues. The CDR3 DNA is TGTGCCAGCAGTTTGACAGGGGGCAACTACGCAGATACGCAGTATTTT. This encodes CASSLTGGNYADTQYF.

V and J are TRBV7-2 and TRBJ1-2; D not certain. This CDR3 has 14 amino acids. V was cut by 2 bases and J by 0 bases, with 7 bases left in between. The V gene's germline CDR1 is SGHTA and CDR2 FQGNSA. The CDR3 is CASSLNRANYGYTF. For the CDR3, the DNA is TGTGCCAGCAGCTTAAACAGAGCTAACTATGGCTACACCTTC. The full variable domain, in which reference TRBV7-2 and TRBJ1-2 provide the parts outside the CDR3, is GAGVSQSPSNKVTEKGKDVELRCDPISGHTALYWYRQSLGQGLEFLIYFQGNSAPDKSGLPSDRFSAERTGGSVSTLTIQRTQQEDSAVYLCASSLNRANYGYTFGSGTRLTVV.

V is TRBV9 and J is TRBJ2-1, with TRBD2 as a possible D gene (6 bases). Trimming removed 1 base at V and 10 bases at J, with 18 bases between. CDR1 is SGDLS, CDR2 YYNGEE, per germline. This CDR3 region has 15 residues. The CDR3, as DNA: TGTGCCAGCAGCGTAAGGCCGGGACTCCCGGAAGAGCAGTTCTTC. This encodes CASSVRPGLPEEQFF.

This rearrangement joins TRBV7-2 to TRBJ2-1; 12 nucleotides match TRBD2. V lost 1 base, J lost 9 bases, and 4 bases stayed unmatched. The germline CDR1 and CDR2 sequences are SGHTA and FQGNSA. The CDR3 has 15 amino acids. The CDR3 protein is CASSLGLAGAGEQFF. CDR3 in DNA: TGTGCCAGCAGCTTAGGACTAGCGGGAGCAGGTGAGCAGTTCTTC.

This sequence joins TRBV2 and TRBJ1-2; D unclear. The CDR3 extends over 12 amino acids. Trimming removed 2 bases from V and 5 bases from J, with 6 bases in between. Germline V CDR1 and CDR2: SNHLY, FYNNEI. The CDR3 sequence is CASSEREYGYTF. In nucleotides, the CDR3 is TGTGCCAGCAGTGAACGAGAATATGGCTACACCTTC. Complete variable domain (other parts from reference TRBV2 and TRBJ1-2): EPEVTQTPSHQVTQMGQEVILRCVPISNHLYFYWYRQILGQKVEFLVSFYNNEISEKSEIFDDQFSVERPDGSNFTLKIRSTKLEDSAMYFCASSEREYGYTFGSGTRLTVV.

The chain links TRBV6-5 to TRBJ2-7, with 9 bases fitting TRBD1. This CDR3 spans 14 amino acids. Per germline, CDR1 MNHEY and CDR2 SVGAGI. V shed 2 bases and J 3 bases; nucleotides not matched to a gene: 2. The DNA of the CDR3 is TGTGCCAGCAGTTACCTGGGACAGGGCTACGAGCAGTACTTC. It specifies CASSYLGQGYEQYF.

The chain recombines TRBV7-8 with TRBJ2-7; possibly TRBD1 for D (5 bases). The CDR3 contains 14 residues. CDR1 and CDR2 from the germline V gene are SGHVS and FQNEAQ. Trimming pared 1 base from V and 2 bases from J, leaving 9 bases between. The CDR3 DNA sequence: TGTGCCAGCAGCTTAGTCGACAGAACCTACGAGCAGTACTTC. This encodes CASSLVDRTYEQYF.

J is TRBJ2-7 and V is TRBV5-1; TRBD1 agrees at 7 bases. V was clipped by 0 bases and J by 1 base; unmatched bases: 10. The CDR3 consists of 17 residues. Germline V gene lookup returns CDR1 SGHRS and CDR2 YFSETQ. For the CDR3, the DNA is TGCGCCAGCAGCTTGGCTCCGGGACAGAGTTTATCCTACGAGCAGTACTTC. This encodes CASSLAPGQSLSYEQYF.

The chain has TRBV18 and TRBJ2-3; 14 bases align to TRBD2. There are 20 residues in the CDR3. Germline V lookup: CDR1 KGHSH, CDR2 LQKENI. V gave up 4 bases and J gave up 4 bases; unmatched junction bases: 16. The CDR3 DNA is TGTGCCAGCTCACGGCTCACCGGGACTAGCGGGAGCGGGTTGGCAGATACGCAGTATTTT. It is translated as CASSRLTGTSGSGLADTQYF.

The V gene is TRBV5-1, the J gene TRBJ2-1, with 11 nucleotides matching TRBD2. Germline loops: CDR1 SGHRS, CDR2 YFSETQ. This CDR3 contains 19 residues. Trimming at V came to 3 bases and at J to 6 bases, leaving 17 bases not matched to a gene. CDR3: CASSSTKINSGRAGNEQFF. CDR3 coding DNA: TGCGCCAGCAGCTCCACAAAAATCAATAGCGGGAGGGCAGGCAATGAGCAGTTCTTC. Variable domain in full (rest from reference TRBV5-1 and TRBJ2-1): KAGVTQTPRYLIKTRGQQVTLSCSPISGHRSVSWYQQTPGQGLQFLFEYFSETQRNKGNFPGRFSGRQFSNSRSEMNVSTLELGDSALYLCASSSTKINSGRAGNEQFFGPGTRLTVL.

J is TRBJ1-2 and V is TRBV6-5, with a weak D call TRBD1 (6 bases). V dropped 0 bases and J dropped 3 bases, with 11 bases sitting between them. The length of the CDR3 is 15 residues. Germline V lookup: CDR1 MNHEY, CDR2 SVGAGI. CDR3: CASSYSSGGHYGYTF. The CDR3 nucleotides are TGTGCCAGCAGTTACTCTTCGGGGGGCCACTATGGCTACACCTTC.

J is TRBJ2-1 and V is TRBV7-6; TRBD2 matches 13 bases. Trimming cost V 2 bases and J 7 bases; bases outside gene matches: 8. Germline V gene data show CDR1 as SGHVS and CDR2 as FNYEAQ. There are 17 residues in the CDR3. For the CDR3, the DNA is TGTGCCAGCAGCTTATTCGTGACTAGCGGGAGGTTGAATGAGCAGTTCTTC. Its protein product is CASSLFVTSGRLNEQFF.

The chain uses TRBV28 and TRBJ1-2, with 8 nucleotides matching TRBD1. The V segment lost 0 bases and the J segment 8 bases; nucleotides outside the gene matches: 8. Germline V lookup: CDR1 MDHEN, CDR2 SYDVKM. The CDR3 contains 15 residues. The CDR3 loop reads CASSLWQGASTGYTF. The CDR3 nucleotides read TGTGCCAGCAGTTTATGGCAGGGGGCATCGACGGGCTACACCTTC.

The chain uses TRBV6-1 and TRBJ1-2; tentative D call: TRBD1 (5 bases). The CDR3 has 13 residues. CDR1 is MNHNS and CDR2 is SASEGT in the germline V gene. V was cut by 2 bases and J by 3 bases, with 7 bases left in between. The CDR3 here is CASSEKGDYGYTF. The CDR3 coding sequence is TGTGCCAGCAGTGAAAAAGGGGACTATGGCTACACCTTC.

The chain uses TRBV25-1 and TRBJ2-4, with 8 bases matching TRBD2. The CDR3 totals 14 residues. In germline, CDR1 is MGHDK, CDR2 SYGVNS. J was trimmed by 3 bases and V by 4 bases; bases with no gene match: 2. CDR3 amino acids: CASSGSGIKNIQYF. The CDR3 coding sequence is TGTGCCAGCAGTGGTAGCGGGATCAAAAACATTCAGTACTTC. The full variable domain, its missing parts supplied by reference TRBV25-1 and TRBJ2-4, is EADIYQTPRYLVIGTGKKITLECSQTMGHDKMYWYQQDPGMELHLIHYSYGVNSTEKGDLSSESTVSRIRTEHFPLTLESARPSHTSQYLCASSGSGIKNIQYFGAGTRLSVL.

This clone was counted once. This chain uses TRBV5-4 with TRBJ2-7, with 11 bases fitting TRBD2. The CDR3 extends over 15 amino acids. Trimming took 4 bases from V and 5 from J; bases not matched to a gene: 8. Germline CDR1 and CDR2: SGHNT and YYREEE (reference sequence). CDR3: CASSQTSGSTNEQYF. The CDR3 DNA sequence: TGTGCCAGCAGCCAAACTAGCGGGAGTACCAACGAGCAGTACTTC.

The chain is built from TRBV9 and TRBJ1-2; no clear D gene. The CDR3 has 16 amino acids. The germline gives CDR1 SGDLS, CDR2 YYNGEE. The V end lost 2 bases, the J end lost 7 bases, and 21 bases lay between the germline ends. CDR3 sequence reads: CASSVGGGLASGGYTF. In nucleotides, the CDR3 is TGTGCCAGCAGCGTGGGCGGAGGGCTGGCGTCTGGTGGCTACACCTTC.

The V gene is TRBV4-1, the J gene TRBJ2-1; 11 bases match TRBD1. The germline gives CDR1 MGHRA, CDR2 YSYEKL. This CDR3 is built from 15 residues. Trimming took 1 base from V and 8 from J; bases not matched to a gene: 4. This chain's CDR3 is CASSQGDRGVDEQFF. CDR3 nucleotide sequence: TGCGCCAGCAGCCAAGGGGACAGGGGGGTCGATGAGCAGTTCTTC.

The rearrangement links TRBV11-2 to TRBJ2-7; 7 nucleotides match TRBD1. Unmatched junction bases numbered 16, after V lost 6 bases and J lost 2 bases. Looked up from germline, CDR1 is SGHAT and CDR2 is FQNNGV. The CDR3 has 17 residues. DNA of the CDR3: TGTGCCAGCAGTCCGGGACAGCCAACAATAGGCACCTACGAGCAGTACTTC. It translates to CASSPGQPTIGTYEQYF.

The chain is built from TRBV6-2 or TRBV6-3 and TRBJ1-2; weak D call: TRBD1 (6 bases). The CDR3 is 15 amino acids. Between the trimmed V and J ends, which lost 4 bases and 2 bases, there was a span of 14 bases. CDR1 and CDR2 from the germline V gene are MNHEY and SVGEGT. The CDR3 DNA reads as TGTGCCAGCAGTTCCCCCGGGGGGCGGAACTATGGCTACACCTTC. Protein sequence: CASSSPGGRNYGYTF.